This is a list of T cell receptor beta chains from one sample in a study of CD8 T cells in Susac syndrome. In TCRdb, the immunoSEQ multiplex PCR reads were re-called with MiXCR into one record per CDR3 protein. The sample lists some 140,000 distinct CDR3 sequences; more than 75% were seen once. The sequenced sample was CD8+ T cells from PBMCs. The receptors derive from a human donor with multiple sclerosis. CDR3s include the opening cysteine and the closing phenylalanine or tryptophan. Expanded clones get a size class; other rows say once, few or many, or leave the size out.

16 TRBJ2-2 NA TRBV12-3/TRBV12-4 CASSLTSGVNTGELFF
17 TRBJ2-2 NA TRBV6-5 CASSYSSRLGDTGELFF
15 TRBJ2-7 NA TRBV5-6 CASSLTPIPSLEQYF
13 TRBJ2-7 NA TRBV27 CASRRTGAYEQYF
18 TRBJ1-1 NA TRBV9 CASSHPEGFSSLNTEAFF
13 TRBJ1-2 NA TRBV11-2 CASRPQGGYGYTF
10 TRBJ1-1 NA TRBV29-1 CSALDTEAFF
13 TRBJ2-7 NA TRBV27 CASSLRGTYEQYF
13 TRBJ1-1 NA TRBV29-1 CSAGDWANTEAFF
11 TRBJ1-1 NA TRBV30 CAWSASREAFF
16 TRBJ2-5 NA TRBV7-6 CASSLGAGRAGETQYF
14 TRBJ2-1 NA TRBV7-8 CASSLGLAGSEQFF
14 TRBJ1-2 NA TRBV5-4 CASSLMGGAEGYTF
17 TRBJ2-1 NA TRBV13 CASSLDGTGPRAGEQFF
12 TRBJ2-1 NA TRBV12-5 CASGLVRNEQFF
12 TRBJ1-1 NA TRBV11-2 CASSLDQTEAFF
15 TRBJ2-2 NA TRBV12-3/TRBV12-4 CASSPHDAPTGELFF
12 TRBJ2-1 NA TRBV20-1 CSAIYDWDEQFF
13 TRBJ2-7 NA TRBV5-6 CASSWAGAYEQYF
16 TRBJ2-1 few TRBV11-2 CASSLGGSGPYNEQFF
11 TRBJ2-5 NA TRBV12-3/TRBV12-4 CASSLRETQYF
14 TRBJ1-1 NA TRBV14 CASSQERGITEAFF
15 TRBJ2-7 NA TRBV28 CASRTRSGTTYEQYF
12 TRBJ1-1 NA TRBV29-1 CSVEDYVLGAFF
11 TRBJ2-1 NA TRBV5-1 CASSLSYEQFF
13 TRBJ2-7 few TRBV7-2 CASSPPETYEQYF
14 TRBJ2-5 NA TRBV7-8 CASSHWTGEETQYF
13 TRBJ2-5 NA TRBV5-6 CASSLEYQETQYF
15 TRBJ2-1 NA TRBV13 CASSLGDRLGNEQFF
14 TRBJ2-7 once TRBV7-9 CASRPTGDSIEQYF
14 TRBJ2-1 NA TRBV5-1 CASRLAGVGNEQFF
13 TRBJ1-1 few TRBV30 CAWSVGGGTEAFF
15 TRBJ2-5 NA TRBV12-5 CASSSTRDPGETQYF
13 TRBJ1-5 NA TRBV25-1 CASSEGGYQPQHF
17 TRBJ1-2 NA TRBV2 CASSGSFGQTENYGYTF
13 TRBJ2-3 NA TRBV29-1 CSVEGGLADTQYF
16 TRBJ2-7 NA TRBV28 CASLRVGSQISYEQYF